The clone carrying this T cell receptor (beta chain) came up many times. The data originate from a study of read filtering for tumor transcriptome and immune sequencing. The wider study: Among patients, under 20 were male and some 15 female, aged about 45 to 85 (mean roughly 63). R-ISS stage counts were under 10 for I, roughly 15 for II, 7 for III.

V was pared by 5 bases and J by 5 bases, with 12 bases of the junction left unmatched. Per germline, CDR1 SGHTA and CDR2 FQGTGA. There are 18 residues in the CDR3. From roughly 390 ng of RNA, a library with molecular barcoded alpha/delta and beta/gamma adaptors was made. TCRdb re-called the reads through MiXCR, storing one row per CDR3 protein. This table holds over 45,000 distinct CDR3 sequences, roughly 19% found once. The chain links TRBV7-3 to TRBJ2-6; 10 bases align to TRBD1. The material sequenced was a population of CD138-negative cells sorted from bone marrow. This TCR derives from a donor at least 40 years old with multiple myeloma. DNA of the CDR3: TGTGCCAGCAGCCTTTGGGGGACAGGGGCTTTGTGGGCCAACGTCCTGACTTTC. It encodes CASSLWGTGALWANVLTF.